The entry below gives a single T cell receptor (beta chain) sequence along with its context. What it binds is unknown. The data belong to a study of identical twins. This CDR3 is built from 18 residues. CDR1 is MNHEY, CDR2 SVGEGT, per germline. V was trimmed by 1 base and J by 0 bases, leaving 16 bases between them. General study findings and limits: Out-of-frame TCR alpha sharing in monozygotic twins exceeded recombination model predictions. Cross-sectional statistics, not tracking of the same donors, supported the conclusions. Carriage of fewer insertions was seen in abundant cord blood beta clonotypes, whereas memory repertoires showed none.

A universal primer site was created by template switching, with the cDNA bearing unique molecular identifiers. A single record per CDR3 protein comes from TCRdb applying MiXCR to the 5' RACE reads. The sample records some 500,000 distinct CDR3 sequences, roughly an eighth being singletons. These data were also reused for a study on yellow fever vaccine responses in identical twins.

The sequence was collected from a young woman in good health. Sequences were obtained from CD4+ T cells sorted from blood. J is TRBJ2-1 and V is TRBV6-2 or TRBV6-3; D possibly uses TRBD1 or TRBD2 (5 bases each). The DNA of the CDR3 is TGTGCCAGCAGTTACTACAGGTTAAGGACTGGCTCCTACAATGAGCAGTTCTTC. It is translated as CASSYYRLRTGSYNEQFF.